Below, 6 T cell receptor beta chains from the same sample are listed, as sequenced in a study of neurological immune-mediated disorders. From the 5' RACE reads, TCRdb called clonotypes with MiXCR, one entry per CDR3 protein. The sample comprises 70,000 to 75,000 distinct CDR3 sequences, around 15% of which are singletons, and 3.5% to 5.5% rests with the top ten. Time point given: longitudinal time-point 1 (baseline). Sequencing used PBMCs. The origin of the receptors is a female donor with HTLV-1-associated myelopathy (HAM/TSP).

The chain joins TRBV6-5 to TRBJ1-6; 8 bases are shared with TRBD1. From germline, CDR1 is MNHEY and CDR2 SVGAGI. CDR3 length: 17 residues. V shed 2 bases and J 4 bases; nucleotides not matched to a gene: 7. CDR3 nucleotide sequence: TGTGCCAGCAGTTACCACCTAGACAGGGGATATAATTCACCCCTCCACTTT. Residues: CASSYHLDRGYNSPLHF.

The table lists this clonotype with many counts. V is TRBV6-5 and J is TRBJ2-7; the D gene could be TRBD1 or TRBD2 (5 bases each). Trimming left V 0 bases short and J 7 bases short, with 10 bases between. The CDR3 spans 13 residues. Germline V gene data show CDR1 as MNHEY and CDR2 as SVGAGI. The DNA for the CDR3 is TGTGCCAGCAGTTACTCAGGGTGGGGGGAGCAGTACTTC. It is translated as CASSYSGWGEQYF.

This clonotype was detected ten times or more. The rearrangement uses TRBV10-3 and TRBJ2-7; 7 bases line up with TRBD1. Germline V gene data show CDR1 as ENHRY and CDR2 as SYGVKD. The CDR3 totals 15 residues. V was clipped by 0 bases and J by 0 bases; unmatched bases: 2. Here the CDR3 reads CAISESRGLSYEQYF. CDR3 bases: TGTGCCATCAGTGAGTCGAGGGGGCTCTCCTACGAGCAGTACTTC.

This clonotype appeared a few times. The rearrangement joins TRBV6-1 to TRBJ2-4; possibly TRBD1 for D (6 bases). CDR1 MNHNS and CDR2 SASEGT come from the germline V gene. Trimming left V 6 bases short and J 6 bases short, with 18 bases between. The CDR3 runs 15 residues. The CDR3 DNA sequence: TGTGCCAGCAGCACGGACAGCCTACAACGAAACATTCAGTACTTC. Its protein product is CASSTDSLQRNIQYF.

The table lists this clonotype with a few counts. The chain carries TRBV30 and TRBJ2-1; a possible D gene is TRBD2 (7 bases). CDR1 GTSNPN and CDR2 SVGIG come from the germline V gene (reference sequence). Trimming took off 4 bases at V and 7 bases at J, with 17 bases between the two ends. There are 14 residues in the CDR3. CDR3 in amino acids: CAWTDGGGLNEQFF. Here the CDR3 DNA reads TGTGCCTGGACTGATGGGGGGGGGCTTAATGAGCAGTTCTTC.

This clonotype has a handful of counts. V usage is TRBV6-6 and J usage is TRBJ2-5; TRBD2 matches 8 bases. The CDR3 extends over 14 amino acids. The V gene end was trimmed by 7 bases and the J gene end by 1 base; junction bases not matched to a gene: 5. Germline loops: CDR1 MNHNY, CDR2 SVGAGI (reference sequence). The CDR3 sequence: CASKIGGVQETQYF. The CDR3 nucleotides are TGTGCCAGCAAGATCGGGGGGGTCCAAGAGACCCAGTACTTC.